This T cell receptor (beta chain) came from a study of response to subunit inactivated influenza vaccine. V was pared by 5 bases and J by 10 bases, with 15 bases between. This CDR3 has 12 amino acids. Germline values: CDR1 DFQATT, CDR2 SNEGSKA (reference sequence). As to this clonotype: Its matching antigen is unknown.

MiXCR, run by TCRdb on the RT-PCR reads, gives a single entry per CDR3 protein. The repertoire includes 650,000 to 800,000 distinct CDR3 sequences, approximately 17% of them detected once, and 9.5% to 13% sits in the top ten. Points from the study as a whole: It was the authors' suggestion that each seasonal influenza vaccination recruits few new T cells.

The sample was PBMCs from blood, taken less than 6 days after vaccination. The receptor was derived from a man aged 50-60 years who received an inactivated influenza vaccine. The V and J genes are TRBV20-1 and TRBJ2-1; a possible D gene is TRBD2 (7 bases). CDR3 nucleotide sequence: TGCAGTGCTTGGAGGGGGGGAAACGAGCAGTTCTTC. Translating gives CSAWRGGNEQFF.